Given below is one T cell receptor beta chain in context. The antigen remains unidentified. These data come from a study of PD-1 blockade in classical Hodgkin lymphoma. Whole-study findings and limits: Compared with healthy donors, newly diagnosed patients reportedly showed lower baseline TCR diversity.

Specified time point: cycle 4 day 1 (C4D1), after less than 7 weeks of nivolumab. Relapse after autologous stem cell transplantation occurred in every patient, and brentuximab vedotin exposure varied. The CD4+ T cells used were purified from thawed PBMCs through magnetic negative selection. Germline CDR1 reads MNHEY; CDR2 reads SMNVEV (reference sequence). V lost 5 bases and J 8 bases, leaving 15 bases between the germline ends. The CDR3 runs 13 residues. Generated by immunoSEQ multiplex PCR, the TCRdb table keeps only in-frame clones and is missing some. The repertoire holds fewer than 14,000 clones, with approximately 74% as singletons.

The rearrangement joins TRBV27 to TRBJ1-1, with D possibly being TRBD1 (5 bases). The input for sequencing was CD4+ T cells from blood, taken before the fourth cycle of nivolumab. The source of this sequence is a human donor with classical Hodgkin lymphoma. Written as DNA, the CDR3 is TGTGCCAGCAGTCGGAAAGGAGGGACCGAAGCTTTCTTT. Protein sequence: CASSRKGGTEAFF.